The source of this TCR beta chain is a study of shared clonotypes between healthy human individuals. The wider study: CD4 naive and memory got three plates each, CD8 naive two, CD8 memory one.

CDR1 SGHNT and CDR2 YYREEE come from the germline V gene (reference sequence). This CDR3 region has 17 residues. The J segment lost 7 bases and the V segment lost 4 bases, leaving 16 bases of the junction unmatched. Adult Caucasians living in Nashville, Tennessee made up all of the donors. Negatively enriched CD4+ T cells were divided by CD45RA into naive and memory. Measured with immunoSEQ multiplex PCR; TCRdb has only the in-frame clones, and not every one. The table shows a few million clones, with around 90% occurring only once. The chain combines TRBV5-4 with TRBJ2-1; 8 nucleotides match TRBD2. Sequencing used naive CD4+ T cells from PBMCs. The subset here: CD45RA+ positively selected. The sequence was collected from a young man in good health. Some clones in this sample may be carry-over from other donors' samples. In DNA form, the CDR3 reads TGTGCCAGCAGCATCGGGAGCGGGGGCAGGCACGGGAATGAGCAGTTCTTC. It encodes CASSIGSGGRHGNEQFF.